This TCR beta chain was captured in a study of technical replicates of blood from a handful of donors. The germline CDR1 and CDR2 sequences are SGHTA and FQGNSA. The CDR3 is made up of 15 amino acids. With 0 bases clipped from V and 2 bases from J, the junction kept 4 bases outside the gene matches. Profiled with immunoSEQ multiplex PCR; TCRdb holds only in-frame clones, not every one. The sample records approximately 69,000 clones, around 90% being singletons. The rearrangement uses TRBV7-2 and TRBJ2-7, with 7 bases lining up with TRBD1. The receptor was isolated from a human donor in good health. Some clones in this sample may be carry-over from other donors' samples. Sequenced material: PBMCs. CDR3 bases: TGTGCCAGCAGCTTAGCCCCGGGACAGACCTACGAGCAGTACTTC. Translated: CASSLAPGQTYEQYF. The full variable domain, completed using reference TRBV7-2 and TRBJ2-7, is GAGVSQSPSNKVTEKGKDVELRCDPISGHTALYWYRQSLGQGLEFLIYFQGNSAPDKSGLPSDRFSAERTGGSVSTLTIQRTQQEDSAVYLCASSLAPGQTYEQYFGPGTRLTVT.